The rows below give T cell receptor beta chains drawn from one sample of a study of spatial heterogeneity in lung cancer. TCRdb passed the 5' RACE reads through MiXCR, listing each CDR3 protein once. The sample has about 7,000 distinct CDR3 sequences; about 8.6% are singletons. The specimen comprised PBMCs, sampled at surgery. The source of these receptors is a male donor with early-stage non-small cell lung cancer. Each CDR3 is given with its conserved first and last residue. A D gene is named only where the DNA matches it firmly. Size is omitted from some rows. Given values are once, few, many or a class for expanded clones.

J gene: TRBJ1-1
clone size: medium-sized
D gene: NA
V gene: TRBV7-2
CDR3 DNA: TGTGCCAGCAGCTTAGAATGGGCAGGCCAGAACACTGAAGCTTTCTTT
CDR3 protein: CASSLEWAGQNTEAFF

J gene: TRBJ2-6
clone size: NA
D gene: NA
V gene: TRBV24-1
CDR3 DNA: TGTGCCACCAGTGATGGAGATTCCTTTCGGGCCAACGTCCTGACTTTC
CDR3 protein: CATSDGDSFRANVLTF

J gene: TRBJ1-1
clone size: many
D gene: NA
V gene: TRBV9
CDR3 DNA: TGTGCCAGCAGCGTAGTCGCAGGGATGAACACTGAAGCTTTCTTT
CDR3 protein: CASSVVAGMNTEAFF

J gene: TRBJ2-7
clone size: many
D gene: NA
V gene: TRBV6-5
CDR3 DNA: TGTGCCAGCAGTCTAACTCCGGGAGAAGCCTACGAGCAGTACTTC
CDR3 protein: CASSLTPGEAYEQYF

J gene: TRBJ2-7
clone size: NA
D gene: NA
V gene: TRBV12-3/TRBV12-4
CDR3 DNA: TGTGCCACTGAGTCCCCGGTTGGTCTCGAGCAGTACTTC
CDR3 protein: CATESPVGLEQYF

J gene: TRBJ2-3
clone size: NA
D gene: NA
V gene: TRBV11-2
CDR3 DNA: TGTGCCAGCAGCTTAGTGATGACAGATACGCAGTATTTT
CDR3 protein: CASSLVMTDTQYF

J gene: TRBJ1-5
clone size: NA
D gene: TRBD1
V gene: TRBV2
CDR3 DNA: TGTGCCAGCAGTGGTATCCGGGACAGGGACAATCAGCCCCAGCATTTT
CDR3 protein: CASSGIRDRDNQPQHF

J gene: TRBJ1-1
clone size: NA
D gene: TRBD1
V gene: TRBV4-2
CDR3 DNA: TGTGCCAGCAGCCAAGATATTGGGACAGGGTTGGGTGGCACTGAAGCTTTCTTT
CDR3 protein: CASSQDIGTGLGGTEAFF

J gene: TRBJ2-7
clone size: many
D gene: NA
V gene: TRBV6-6
CDR3 DNA: TGTGCCAGCCGAGGGGACAAGTCCTACGAGCAGTACTTC
CDR3 protein: CASRGDKSYEQYF

J gene: TRBJ2-7
clone size: many
D gene: TRBD2
V gene: TRBV7-3
CDR3 DNA: TGTGCCAGCAGCTCCGGACTAGCGGGAAGCGAGCAGTACTTC
CDR3 protein: CASSSGLAGSEQYF

J gene: TRBJ1-5
clone size: few
D gene: TRBD1
V gene: TRBV7-6
CDR3 DNA: TGTGCCAGCAGCTTCGGGGACAGAGGCAATCAGCCCCAGCATTTT
CDR3 protein: CASSFGDRGNQPQHF

J gene: TRBJ2-1
clone size: many
D gene: TRBD2
V gene: TRBV10-3
CDR3 DNA: TGTGCCATCTGGAGCGGGACCTCCTACAATGAGCAGTTCTTC
CDR3 protein: CAIWSGTSYNEQFF

J gene: TRBJ1-4
clone size: many
D gene: TRBD1
V gene: TRBV18
CDR3 DNA: TGTGCCAGCTCACCGTTGCAACAGGGGACTAATGAAAAACTGTTTTTT
CDR3 protein: CASSPLQQGTNEKLFF

J gene: TRBJ1-1
clone size: many
D gene: NA
V gene: TRBV2
CDR3 DNA: TGTGCCAGCAGTGATTCCCCGACTTACACTGAAGCTTTCTTT
CDR3 protein: CASSDSPTYTEAFF

J gene: TRBJ1-6
clone size: many
D gene: NA
V gene: TRBV13
CDR3 DNA: TGTGCCAGCAAGAGCAATAGCTTTAATTCACCCCTCCACTTT
CDR3 protein: CASKSNSFNSPLHF

J gene: TRBJ1-6
clone size: NA
D gene: NA
V gene: TRBV4-1
CDR3 DNA: TGCGCCAGCAGCCTGGAGGGAGCGAGCTCCTATAATTCACCCCTCCACTTT
CDR3 protein: CASSLEGASSYNSPLHF

J gene: TRBJ2-7
clone size: many
D gene: NA
V gene: TRBV7-9
CDR3 DNA: TGTGCCAGCAGCCCCAGCGGGTTTGGCGACTACGAGCAGTACTTC
CDR3 protein: CASSPSGFGDYEQYF

J gene: TRBJ1-5
clone size: many
D gene: NA
V gene: TRBV5-1
CDR3 DNA: TGCGCCAGCAGCTTGGTAGGGGGCAATCAGCCCCAGCATTTT
CDR3 protein: CASSLVGGNQPQHF

J gene: TRBJ2-3
clone size: many
D gene: TRBD1
V gene: TRBV20-1
CDR3 DNA: TGCAGTGCTAGAGATGGGGACAGGGGTTCGGATACGCAGTATTTT
CDR3 protein: CSARDGDRGSDTQYF

J gene: TRBJ2-4
clone size: many
D gene: NA
V gene: TRBV19
CDR3 DNA: TGTGCCAGTACCCAGGGAGCAGGGCGGTACTTC
CDR3 protein: CASTQGAGRYF

J gene: TRBJ2-1
clone size: many
D gene: NA
V gene: TRBV20-1
CDR3 DNA: TGCAGTGCTAGAGAGGTGGGAAGCGATGAGCAGTTCTTC
CDR3 protein: CSAREVGSDEQFF

J gene: TRBJ1-2
clone size: medium-sized
D gene: NA
V gene: TRBV12-3/TRBV12-4
CDR3 DNA: TGTGCCAGCAGTACAGGGACTGGCTACACCTTC
CDR3 protein: CASSTGTGYTF

J gene: TRBJ1-5
clone size: medium-sized
D gene: NA
V gene: TRBV10-2
CDR3 DNA: TGCGCCAGCAGTGAAGGGGGTCCCCAGCCCCAGCATTTT
CDR3 protein: CASSEGGPQPQHF

J gene: TRBJ2-3
clone size: many
D gene: NA
V gene: TRBV20-1
CDR3 DNA: TGCAGTGCCCTTGATTGGGATACGCAGTATTTT
CDR3 protein: CSALDWDTQYF

J gene: TRBJ2-7
clone size: many
D gene: TRBD2
V gene: TRBV7-8
CDR3 DNA: TGTGCCAGCAGCTCGACCGGGACTAGCGGGACCTACGAGCAGTACTTC
CDR3 protein: CASSSTGTSGTYEQYF

J gene: TRBJ2-7
clone size: many
D gene: TRBD2
V gene: TRBV20-1
CDR3 DNA: TGCAGTGCTAGAGATTTGGGACTAGCGGGTTTCTACGAGCAGTACTTC
CDR3 protein: CSARDLGLAGFYEQYF

J gene: TRBJ2-7
clone size: medium-sized
D gene: NA
V gene: TRBV20-1
CDR3 DNA: TGCAGTGCTAGCACACCGGGATACCCCTACGAGCAGTACTTC
CDR3 protein: CSASTPGYPYEQYF

J gene: TRBJ2-6
clone size: many
D gene: NA
V gene: TRBV19
CDR3 DNA: TGTGCCAGTACTCGCGTGATTACCTCTGGGGCCAACGTCCTGACTTTC
CDR3 protein: CASTRVITSGANVLTF

J gene: TRBJ2-1
clone size: NA
D gene: NA
V gene: TRBV7-8
CDR3 DNA: TGTGCCTGCAGCCTCCAGGAGATCATTCTTGAGCAGTTCTTC
CDR3 protein: CACSLQEIILEQFF